Listed here are 15 T cell receptor beta chains from one sample, sequenced in a study of T-cell reconstitution after alpha-beta-depleted transplantation in children. TCRbeta library construction was performed incorporating unique molecular identifiers. Each CDR3 protein gets one entry after TCRdb re-called the PCR reads with MiXCR. The sample yields 780,000 or so distinct CDR3 sequences, approximately 15% seen once. Sequenced material: PBMCs, mostly from graft donor cells, taken 360 days after TCRalphabeta/CD19-depleted stem cell transplant. These receptors all come from a male patient between 5 and 17 years old who had a stem cell transplant for acute lymphoblastic leukemia, so the T cells may come from the graft donor.

The chain employs TRBV12-3 or TRBV12-4 and TRBJ2-1; 9 nucleotides align to TRBD2. V dropped 6 bases and J dropped 8; count of bases not matched to a gene: 8. This CDR3 contains 14 residues. The CDR3 here is CASRLAGGPHEQFF. CDR3 sequence (DNA): TGTGCCAGCAGACTCGCGGGAGGGCCGCATGAGCAGTTCTTC.

About this clonotype: This could be a read error, since a much larger clone is one nucleotide away. The CDR3 region is CASSLLPLSSYNEQYF. CDR3 sequence (DNA): TGTGCCAGCAGCTTGTTGCCCCTGAGCTCCTACAATGAGCAGTACTTC. V usage is TRBV5-5 and J usage is TRBJ2-1; D is undetermined. The DNA end lines up better with TRBJ2-7; the J call may be wrong. Germline V gene lookup returns CDR1 SGHKS and CDR2 YYEKEE (reference sequence). The CDR3 spans 16 residues.

The chain is built from TRBV12-3 or TRBV12-4 and TRBJ1-6, with a weak D call TRBD1 (5 bases). The ends were cut back, 2 bases at V and 7 bases at J, with 15 bases in the middle. The CDR3 covers 16 residues. The CDR3 DNA follows: TGTGCCAGCAGTTTAAATCTGGGACCGACCAATTCACCCCTCCACTTT. This encodes CASSLNLGPTNSPLHF.

The table lists this clonotype with a few counts. The chain is built from TRBV7-6 and TRBJ2-7; 9 bases fit TRBD2. The CDR3 spans 17 residues. The V gene's germline CDR1 is SGHVS and CDR2 FNYEAQ. With V trimmed by 3 bases and J by 0 bases, 9 bases remained unmatched. CDR3 coding DNA: TGTGCCAGCAGCTTGGGACTAGCCTACCCTGCCTCCTACGAGCAGTACTTC. Amino acids: CASSLGLAYPASYEQYF.

This clonotype was seen more than once but under ten times. This chain uses TRBV19 with TRBJ2-1; tentatively, D is TRBD1 or TRBD2 (5 bases each). This CDR3 comprises 12 residues. Germline V lookup: CDR1 LNHDA, CDR2 SQIVND (reference sequence). V dropped 9 bases and J dropped 5 bases, with 11 bases sitting between them. The CDR3 loop is CARAGSHNEQFF. Here the CDR3 DNA reads TGTGCCAGGGCAGGGAGTCACAATGAGCAGTTCTTC.

This clonotype was recorded many times. Here the CDR3 DNA reads TGTGCCAGCAGCTTAGCGATCCTCACCGGGGAGCTGTTTTTT. Translation: CASSLAILTGELFF. The chain uses TRBV7-9 and TRBJ2-2; unclear D gene. V was trimmed by 0 bases and J by 4 bases, leaving 6 bases between them. Germline values: CDR1 SEHNR, CDR2 FQNEAQ (reference sequence). This CDR3 region has 14 residues.

This clonotype was seen a few times. This rearrangement joins TRBV27 to TRBJ2-7; no firm D call. In germline, CDR1 is MNHEY, CDR2 SMNVEV (reference sequence). The CDR3 has 13 amino acids. Between the trimmed V and J ends, which lost 5 bases and 3 bases, there was a span of 11 bases. CDR3 DNA: TGTGCCAGCAGTCATGGGGTAGTCTACGAGCAGTACTTC. Its protein is CASSHGVVYEQYF.

This clonotype showed up just a few times. The V call is TRBV4-1, the J call TRBJ2-7, with TRBD2 matching over 8 bases. V was clipped by 3 bases and J by 5 bases; unmatched bases: 9. The CDR3 is made up of 15 amino acids. The V gene's germline CDR1 is MGHRA and CDR2 YSYEKL. The CDR3 is CASSHLGLADDEQYF. The CDR3, as DNA: TGCGCCAGCAGCCATCTCGGACTAGCAGACGACGAGCAGTACTTC.

This chain uses TRBV27 with TRBJ2-1; 9 bases line up with TRBD2. Germline CDR1 reads MNHEY; CDR2 reads SMNVEV (reference sequence). The ends lost 2 bases at V and 0 bases at J; junction bases unmatched: 5. The CDR3 runs to 17 residues. The CDR3 bases are TGTGCCAGCAGTTTACGCCGACTAGCGGTCTCCTACAATGAGCAGTTCTTC. Amino acid sequence: CASSLRRLAVSYNEQFF.

The V and J genes are TRBV7-9 and TRBJ2-1; the match to TRBD2 covers 10 bases. CDR1 is SEHNR and CDR2 is FQNEAQ in the germline V gene (reference sequence). Losses at the gene ends were 4 bases for V and 0 bases for J; bases not matched to a gene: 6. The CDR3 has 17 amino acids. The CDR3 DNA sequence: TGTGCCAGCAGCTCCAGTTTAGCGGGAGGCTCCTACAATGAGCAGTTCTTC. Protein: CASSSSLAGGSYNEQFF.

This clonotype was detected a few times. The chain is built from TRBV2 and TRBJ2-1; the D gene could be TRBD1 or TRBD2 (5 bases each). The CDR3 runs 14 residues. With 6 bases removed from V and 6 bases from J, the gap between germline ends came to 15 bases. From germline, CDR1 is SNHLY and CDR2 FYNNEI. The DNA of the CDR3 is TGTGCCAGCAGGAGGGACGTAGTATCCAATGAGCAGTTCTTC. It yields the protein CASRRDVVSNEQFF. The full variable domain, in which reference TRBV2 and TRBJ2-1 provide the parts outside the CDR3, is EPEVTQTPSHQVTQMGQEVILRCVPISNHLYFYWYRQILGQKVEFLVSFYNNEISEKSEIFDDQFSVERPDGSNFTLKIRSTKLEDSAMYFCASRRDVVSNEQFFGPGTRLTVL.

There are a few counts of this clonotype. The chain is built from TRBV25-1 and TRBJ1-4, with D unclear. CDR1 MGHDK and CDR2 SYGVNS come from the germline V gene. The length of the CDR3 is 15 residues. Between the trimmed V and J ends, which lost 4 bases and 0 bases, there was a span of 9 bases. The CDR3 here is CASSGPGTTNEKLFF. DNA for the CDR3: TGTGCCAGCAGTGGACCCGGGACAACTAATGAAAAACTGTTTTTT.

This chain links TRBV10-3 with TRBJ2-2; 7 bases line up with TRBD2. This CDR3 is 17 amino acids long. V lost 2 bases, J lost 2 bases, and 8 bases stayed unmatched. CDR1 and CDR2 (germline): ENHRY, SYGVKD. The chain's CDR3 is CAISEGGGGRNTGELFF. DNA for the CDR3: TGTGCCATCAGTGAGGGAGGTGGCGGGAGAAACACCGGGGAGCTGTTTTTT.

The rearrangement joins TRBV7-8 to TRBJ2-7; 16 nucleotides align to TRBD2. After removal of 5 bases from V and 6 bases from J, the junction contained 7 bases not matched to a gene. The CDR3 length is 16 residues. From germline, CDR1 is SGHVS and CDR2 FQNEAQ. The CDR3, as DNA: TGTGCCAGCAGCCGGGGACTAGCGGGAGGGCCTGCCGAGCAGTACTTC. Its translation: CASSRGLAGGPAEQYF.

This clonotype has a handful of counts. The V and J genes are TRBV30 and TRBJ2-7, with a weak D call TRBD1 (6 bases). CDR3 length equals 13 residues. Trimming removed 3 bases from V and 2 bases from J, with 11 bases in between. Germline CDR1 reads GTSNPN; CDR2 reads SVGIG (reference sequence). Here the CDR3 reads CAWRGASAYEQYF. CDR3 coding DNA: TGTGCCTGGAGGGGGGCCTCAGCCTACGAGCAGTACTTC.